This T cell receptor (beta chain) was recorded in a study of blood T cell repertoires in COVID-19. Overall study: Material from acute and convalescent COVID-19 was sourced from the United States, Italy and Spain.

As processed by the authors: From reference gene primer amplification, estimates of nucleated cell counts were derived. Measured with immunoSEQ multiplex PCR; TCRdb has only the in-frame clones, and not every one. The V and J calls and clone size were taken over from that table, and D and trimming were inferred from the DNA. This repertoire shows hundreds of thousands of clones, 85% to 90% found once; its top ten account for more than 0.95%. The CDR3 loop spans 16 amino acids. Losses at the gene ends were 0 bases for V and 3 bases for J; bases not matched to a gene: 2. From germline, CDR1 is SGHNT and CDR2 YYREEE (reference sequence).

Sequenced input: peripheral blood. The clonotype comes from a woman between 40 and 55 years old who had recovered from COVID-19. The genes are TRBV5-4 and TRBJ2-6; TRBD1 aligns across 8 bases. The chain's CDR3 is CASSLAGGGGANVLTF. CDR3 coding DNA: TGTGCCAGCAGCTTGGCAGGGGGCGGTGGGGCCAACGTCCTGACTTTC.